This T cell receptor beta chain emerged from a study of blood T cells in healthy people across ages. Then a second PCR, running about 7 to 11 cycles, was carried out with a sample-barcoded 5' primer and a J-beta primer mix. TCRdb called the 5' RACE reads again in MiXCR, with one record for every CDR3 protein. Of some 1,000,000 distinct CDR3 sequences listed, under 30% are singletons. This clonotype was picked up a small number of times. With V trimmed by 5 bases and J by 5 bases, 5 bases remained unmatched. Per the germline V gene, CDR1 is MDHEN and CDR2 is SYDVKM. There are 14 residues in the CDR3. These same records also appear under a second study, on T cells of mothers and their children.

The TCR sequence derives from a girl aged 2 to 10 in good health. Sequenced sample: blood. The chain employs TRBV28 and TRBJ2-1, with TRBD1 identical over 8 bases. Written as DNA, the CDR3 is TGTGCCAGCAGTCAGGGGGCCGGGGACAATGAGCAGTTCTTC. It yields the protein CASSQGAGDNEQFF. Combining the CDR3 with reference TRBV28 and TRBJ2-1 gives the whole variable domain DVKVTQSSRYLVKRTGEKVFLECVQDMDHENMFWYRQDPGLGLRLIYFSYDVKMKEKGDIPEGYSVSREKKERFSLILESASTNQTSMYLCASSQGAGDNEQFFGPGTRLTVL.